The 19 T cell receptor beta chains reported below all come from one sample, sequenced in a study of T cells and Merkel cell carcinoma outcomes (dated by TCRdb to about 2020). Library method: the immunoSEQ multiplex PCR assay. Sourced from immuneACCESS, this table was stored by TCRdb with only in-frame sequences that have V and J called. A share of the clones is absent; for the studies checked, an unresolved V gene accounts for under half, and the remainder has no known explanation. This sample lists around 15,000 clones; around 86% were detected once. Approximately 8% of the sample rests with the top ten. What was sequenced was tumor tissue from Merkel cell carcinoma. All receptors come from a human donor with Merkel cell carcinoma.

V usage is TRBV4-2 and J usage is TRBJ2-2; TRBD1 is a possible D gene (6 bases). Germline V gene sequence: CDR1 LGHNA, CDR2 YNFKEQ. The CDR3 is 15 residues long. V lost 1 base and J lost 7, with 13 bases in between. CDR3 residues: CASSQASQGIGELFF. The CDR3 bases are TGTGCCAGCAGCCAAGCGAGCCAGGGGATCGGGGAGCTGTTTTTT.

J is TRBJ2-7 and V is TRBV6-5; 7 bases match TRBD1. Trimming cost V 0 bases and J 1 base; bases outside gene matches: 3. CDR3 size: 15 residues. Germline values: CDR1 MNHEY, CDR2 SVGAGI. The CDR3, as DNA: TGTGCCAGCAGTTACTCAGGGACAGTTTCCTACGAGCAGTACTTC. It codes for CASSYSGTVSYEQYF.

V gene TRBV9 combines with J gene TRBJ2-1; D may be TRBD2 (7 bases). Per the germline V gene, CDR1 is SGDLS and CDR2 is YYNGEE. V was clipped by 4 bases and J by 2 bases, with 16 bases between them. This CDR3 has 16 amino acids. The CDR3 region has the DNA TGTGCCAGCAGCCAGGGCGGGGGCGCTACCTACAATGAGCAGTTCTTC. Its translation: CASSQGGGATYNEQFF.

V gene TRBV10-3 combines with J gene TRBJ2-5; 12 bases are a match to TRBD2. V was clipped by 2 bases and J by 3 bases; unmatched bases: 7. The germline V gene has CDR1 ENHRY and CDR2 SYGVKD. The CDR3 contains 17 residues. CDR3 sequence reads: CAISEGLAGHPEETQYF. The CDR3 DNA is TGTGCCATCAGTGAGGGACTAGCGGGGCACCCCGAAGAGACCCAGTACTTC.

CDR3 amino acids: CASTIAGPSYEQYF. The CDR3 nucleotides are TGTGCCAGCACCATAGCGGGACCCTCCTACGAGCAGTACTTC. V is TRBV28 and J is TRBJ2-7; TRBD2 matches 8 bases. CDR1 is MDHEN and CDR2 is SYDVKM in the germline V gene. This CDR3 contains 14 residues. Trimming took 7 bases from V and 0 from J; bases not matched to a gene: 5. The full variable domain, with the rest looked up from reference TRBV28 and TRBJ2-7, is DVKVTQSSRYLVKRTGEKVFLECVQDMDHENMFWYRQDPGLGLRLIYFSYDVKMKEKGDIPEGYSVSREKKERFSLILESASTNQTSMYLCASTIAGPSYEQYFGPGTRLTVT.

This clone turned up a few times. The genes are TRBV18 and TRBJ1-1, with unresolved D. The CDR3 is made up of 14 amino acids. V lost 2 bases to trimming and J lost 1 base, with 8 bases between them. Germline loops: CDR1 KGHSH, CDR2 LQKENI. The CDR3 DNA reads TGTGCCAGCTCACCATCCCGGTCGAACACTGAAGCTTTCTTT. Its protein product is CASSPSRSNTEAFF.

The chain joins TRBV27 to TRBJ1-2, with 7 bases identical to TRBD1. The CDR3 is made up of 16 amino acids. The germline V gene encodes CDR1 MNHEY and CDR2 SMNVEV (reference sequence). V dropped 6 bases and J dropped 5; count of bases not matched to a gene: 15. The CDR3 is CASRREFTGATYGYTF. The CDR3 nucleotides are TGTGCCAGCAGGCGCGAATTCACAGGGGCAACATATGGCTACACCTTC.

In the case of this clone: Sequence at one end of the junction differs from germline and may be a read error. The rearrangement links TRBV18 to TRBJ2-3, with D unresolved. Germline assignment: CDR1 KGHSH and CDR2 LQKENI. The length of the CDR3 is 13 residues. CDR3 sequence: CASLPFSEYTQYF. Written as DNA, the CDR3 is TGTGCCAGCTTACCATTTTCCGAATATACGCAGTATTTT. Complete variable domain (other parts from reference TRBV18 and TRBJ2-3): NAGVMQNPRHLVRRRGQEARLRCSPMKGHSHVYWYRQLPEEGLKFMVYLQKENIIDESGMPKERFSAEFPKEGPSILRIQQVVRGDSAAYFCASLPFSEYTQYFGPGTRLTVL.

The rearrangement joins TRBV9 to TRBJ2-6, with 7 bases identical to TRBD1. CDR3 length equals 20 residues. V trimming: 4 bases; J trimming: 0 bases; junction bases outside the gene matches: 16. The germline CDR1 and CDR2 sequences are SGDLS and YYNGEE. CDR3 coding DNA: TGTGCCAGCAGCCTCAATCCAGGGGGAAGTCGTCGCTCTGGGGCCAACGTCCTGACTTTC. Its protein product is CASSLNPGGSRRSGANVLTF. Combining the CDR3 with reference TRBV9 and TRBJ2-6 gives the whole variable domain DSGVTQTPKHLITATGQRVTLRCSPRSGDLSVYWYQQSLDQGLQFLIQYYNGEERAKGNILERFSAQQFPDLHSELNLSSLELGDSALYFCASSLNPGGSRRSGANVLTFGAGSRLTVL.

The chain uses TRBV4-1 and TRBJ1-2; D is undetermined. There are 15 residues in the CDR3. CDR1 is MGHRA and CDR2 is YSYEKL in the germline V gene. Trimming took off 4 bases at V and 1 base at J, with 13 bases between the two ends. The CDR3 reads CASSPELGLNYGYTF. CDR3 coding DNA: TGCGCCAGCAGCCCCGAGCTTGGTCTTAACTATGGCTACACCTTC.

Details on this clone: It may be a read error: a sequence one base away is much more abundant. This same CDR3 is encoded by further DNA sequences in the sample. The J gene is TRBJ1-2, the V gene TRBV19, with D unresolved. The CDR3 has 15 amino acids. Looked up from germline, CDR1 is LNHDA and CDR2 is SQIVND (reference sequence). Trimming took off 3 bases at V and 2 bases at J, with 13 bases between the two ends. The CDR3 reads CASSIDGLTNYGYTF. CDR3 coding DNA: TGTGCCAGTAGTATTGATGGGCTGACCAACTATGGCTACACCTTC.

The CDR3 loop is CASSGSGTDTQYF. The CDR3, as DNA: TGTGCCAGCAGCGGTAGCGGCACAGATACGCAGTATTTT. This chain uses TRBV9 with TRBJ2-3, with TRBD2 as a possible D gene (5 bases). The CDR3 sequence is 13 residues long. Germline V gene lookup returns CDR1 SGDLS and CDR2 YYNGEE. Trimming pared 3 bases from V and 1 base from J, leaving 6 bases between.

This rearrangement joins TRBV18 to TRBJ1-3; D unresolved. Germline assignment: CDR1 KGHSH and CDR2 LQKENI. V lost 0 bases to trimming and J lost 0 bases, with 6 bases between them. CDR3 size: 15 residues. CDR3 amino acids: CASSPPIDSGNTIYF. CDR3 nucleotides: TGTGCCAGCTCACCACCTATTGACTCTGGAAACACCATATATTTT.

The V gene is TRBV5-4, the J gene TRBJ2-5, with 8 bases lining up with TRBD1. The CDR3 totals 14 residues. V lost 4 bases and J lost 5; bases outside the gene matches: 7. Germline loops: CDR1 SGHNT, CDR2 YYREEE (reference sequence). CDR3 sequence reads: CASSRTGNLETQYF. The CDR3 DNA sequence: TGTGCCAGCAGCCGGACAGGGAATCTGGAGACCCAGTACTTC.

The rearrangement uses TRBV5-1 and TRBJ2-1; 9 nucleotides line up with TRBD2. The germline V gene encodes CDR1 SGHRS and CDR2 YFSETQ. The V and J ends lost 2 bases and 4 bases, in that order; junction bases with no gene match: 4. The CDR3 loop spans 15 amino acids. The CDR3 nucleotides are TGCGCCAGCAGCTTTAAACTAGCGGGTTACAATGAGCAGTTCTTC. Protein: CASSFKLAGYNEQFF.

This sequence joins TRBV10-2 and TRBJ2-3, with D tentatively TRBD1 or TRBD2 (6 bases each). Germline CDR1 is WSHSY and CDR2 is SAAADI. The length of the CDR3 is 16 residues. With 3 bases removed from V and 3 bases from J, the gap between germline ends came to 16 bases. The CDR3: CASSDSAQGTTDTQYF. The CDR3 coding sequence is TGCGCCAGCAGTGATTCCGCGCAGGGGACTACAGATACGCAGTATTTT.

The V call is TRBV6-1, the J call TRBJ1-1; D gene ambiguous. This CDR3 spans 14 amino acids. Trimming took 6 bases from V and 1 from J, leaving 12 bases between them. Germline loops: CDR1 MNHNS, CDR2 SASEGT. The DNA for the CDR3 is TGTGCCAGCAGCGCGGGGAGGGCGAACACTGAAGCTTTCTTT. Its translation is CASSAGRANTEAFF.

This clone was observed a single time. The chain uses TRBV7-9 and TRBJ2-3; the match to TRBD1 covers 12 bases. CDR1 is SEHNR, CDR2 FQNEAQ, per germline (reference sequence). Trimming cost V 2 bases and J 3 bases; bases outside gene matches: 9. CDR3 length: 18 residues. CDR3 nucleotides: TGTGCCAGCAGCTTACGGTCGGGGACAGGGGGCAAAACAGATACGCAGTATTTT. This encodes CASSLRSGTGGKTDTQYF. Drawing the rest from reference TRBV7-9 and TRBJ2-3, the complete variable domain is DTGVSQNPRHKITKRGQNVTFRCDPISEHNRLYWYRQTLGQGPEFLTYFQNEAQLEKSRLLSDRFSAERPKGSFSTLEIQRTEQGDSAMYLCASSLRSGTGGKTDTQYFGPGTRLTVL.

The gene calls are TRBV7-2 and TRBJ2-1; no clear D gene. Germline lookup yields CDR1 SGHTA and CDR2 FQGNSA. CDR3 length equals 12 residues. The germline V and J ends were trimmed by 2 bases and 8 bases, with 7 bases remaining between them. For the CDR3, the DNA is TGTGCCAGCAGCTTACAGCGTCATGAGCAGTTCTTC. Protein: CASSLQRHEQFF.